This T cell receptor beta chain originates from a study of T-cell memory formation after mild COVID-19. TCRdb ran MiXCR on the 5' RACE reads and lists one entry per CDR3 protein. The sample consists of a few hundred thousand distinct CDR3 sequences, about 16% of them appearing once. Trimming shortened V by 3 bases and J by 2 bases, and 11 bases separated the two germline ends. The length of the CDR3 is 14 residues. Germline lookup yields CDR1 PRHDT and CDR2 FYEKMQ (reference sequence). This clonotype has more than one count but fewer than ten. This TCR came from a man between 18 and 35 years old who had mild COVID-19 (a few samples of this study predate the infection). Cell type and time point are not known. The sample comprised PBMCs or a T cell subset sorted from them (not recorded which). The chain recombines TRBV13 with TRBJ2-7, with D perhaps TRBD1 (6 bases). CDR3 bases: TGTGCCAGCAGCTTCGACAGGAACCCCTACGAGCAGTACTTC. As protein: CASSFDRNPYEQYF.